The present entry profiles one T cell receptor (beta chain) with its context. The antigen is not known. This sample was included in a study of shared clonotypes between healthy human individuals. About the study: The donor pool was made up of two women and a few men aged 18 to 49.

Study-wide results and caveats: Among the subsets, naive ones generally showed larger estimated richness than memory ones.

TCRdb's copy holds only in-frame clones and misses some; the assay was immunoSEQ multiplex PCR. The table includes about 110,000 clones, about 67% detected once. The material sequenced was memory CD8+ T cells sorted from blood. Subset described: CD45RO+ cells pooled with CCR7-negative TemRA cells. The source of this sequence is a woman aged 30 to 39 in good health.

CDR3: CASRTGDGEAFF. The CDR3 nucleotides read TGTGCCAGCAGAACAGGGGATGGTGAAGCTTTCTTT. This rearrangement joins TRBV2 to TRBJ1-1; 7 bases map to TRBD1. The CDR3 has 12 amino acids. V was pared by 6 bases and J by 7 bases, with 5 bases of the junction left unmatched. Germline V gene lookup returns CDR1 SNHLY and CDR2 FYNNEI.